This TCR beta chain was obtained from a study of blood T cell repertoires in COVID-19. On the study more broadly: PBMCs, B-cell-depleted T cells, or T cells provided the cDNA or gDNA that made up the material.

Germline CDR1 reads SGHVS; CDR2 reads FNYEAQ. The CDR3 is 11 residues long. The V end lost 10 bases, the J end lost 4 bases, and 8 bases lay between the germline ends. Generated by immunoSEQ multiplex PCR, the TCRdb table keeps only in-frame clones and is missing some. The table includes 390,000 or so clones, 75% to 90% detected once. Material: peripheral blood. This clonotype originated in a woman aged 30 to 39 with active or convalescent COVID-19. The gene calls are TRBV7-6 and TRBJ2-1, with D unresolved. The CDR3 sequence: CATSMYNEQFF. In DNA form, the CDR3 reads TGTGCCACCTCTATGTACAATGAGCAGTTCTTC.